This TCR beta chain was captured by sequencing in a study of early T cells in non-severe SARS-CoV-2 infection. Study-wide context: The authors sequenced bulk RNA from unsorted whole blood, leaving chains unpaired.

Details on this clonotype: One junction end does not reproduce the germline sequence, and a read error may be involved.

This CDR3 is built from 14 residues. Germline CDR1 reads GTSNPN; CDR2 reads SVGIG (reference sequence). In TCRdb, the 5' RACE reads were re-called with MiXCR into one record per CDR3 protein. Of roughly 41,000 distinct CDR3 sequences listed, roughly 5.4% were seen once; the top ten hold approximately 5.4%. The J gene is TRBJ2-7, the V gene TRBV30; unclear D gene. Specimen: whole blood, collected at baseline. The sequence was collected from an adult who was a healthcare worker with PCR-confirmed SARS-CoV-2 infection or an uninfected control (not recorded which). The CDR3 coding sequence is TGTGCCTGGAGTGTACGGACCGCTTTGAGGTTTTACCGCTTC. Encoded protein: CAWSVRTALRFYRF.